This T cell receptor beta chain was captured in a study of T cells in localized non-small cell lung cancer. The method was immunoSEQ multiplex PCR; TCRdb's version includes in-frame clones alone and lacks a portion of them. The repertoire includes tens of thousands of clones, 92% of them detected once, and 2% to 2.5% sits in the top ten. On this clone: As yet, its antigen is unknown.

General study results and limits: With higher T cell density in blood came longer overall survival. Owing to sequencing of a solitary tumor region, heterogeneity cannot be discounted. A median around 57 of the top 100 tumor clones appeared in adjacent lung. The study found T cell clonality highest in uninvolved adjacent lung, above tumor.

The sequence was obtained from a female donor older than 55 with stage I lung adenocarcinoma. The sample was peripheral blood, taken before any cancer treatment.

In DNA form, the CDR3 reads TGTGCCAGTAGTATTGGGCCTGGCTCCTACGAGCAGTACTTC. Encoded protein: CASSIGPGSYEQYF. This chain joins TRBV19 and TRBJ2-7; D gene uncertain. The ends were cut back, 3 bases at V and 0 bases at J, with 9 bases in the middle. The CDR3 consists of 14 residues. The V gene's germline CDR1 is LNHDA and CDR2 SQIVND (reference sequence).